The rows below give T cell receptor beta chains drawn from one sample of a study of blood T cell repertoires in COVID-19. Assay: immunoSEQ multiplex PCR; the TCRdb copy retains only in-frame clones and omits some. The sample records about 200,000 clones, under 95% being singletons. What was sequenced was peripheral blood. These TCRs come from a man aged 25 to 40 with acute or convalescent COVID-19. The CDR3 runs from the conserved cysteine through the conserved F or W. D genes are given only for firm matches. Clone size is given for some rows only: seen once, a few or many times, or a class if the clone is expanded.

j_call clone_size v_call d_call cdr3_aa cdr3_nt
TRBJ2-7 NA TRBV3-1/TRBV3-2 NA CASSLQGFGDEQYF TGTGCCAGCAGCCTACAGGGTTTCGGGGACGAGCAGTACTTC
TRBJ2-1 NA TRBV19 TRBD2 CASTPGASGGLGEQFF TGTGCCAGTACCCCCGGGGCTAGCGGGGGGCTTGGTGAGCAGTTCTTC
TRBJ2-3 NA TRBV19 TRBD1 CASSRDRGTDTQYF TGTGCCAGTAGTAGGGACAGGGGCACAGATACGCAGTATTTT
TRBJ1-2 NA TRBV28 TRBD1 CASRGQGASNYGYTF TGTGCCAGCCGAGGGCAGGGGGCGTCAAACTATGGCTACACCTTC
TRBJ1-6 NA TRBV18 TRBD1 CASSPPGTGVSPLHF TGTGCCAGCTCACCACCAGGGACAGGGGTGTCACCCCTCCACTTT
TRBJ2-1 NA TRBV28 TRBD2 CASRMQPGTSGAWGHEQFF TGTGCCAGCAGGATGCAACCCGGGACTAGCGGGGCCTGGGGGCATGAGCAGTTCTTC
TRBJ2-7 NA TRBV27 TRBD1 CASSADRATTYEQYF TGTGCCAGCAGTGCAGACAGGGCGACGACCTACGAGCAGTACTTC
TRBJ2-5 NA TRBV7-3 NA CASSLFCGGRPETQYF TGTGCCAGCAGCTTATTTTGCGGGGGCCGTCCAGAGACCCAGTACTTC
TRBJ1-2 NA TRBV28 NA CASMRGLGFNGYTF TGTGCCAGCATGCGTGGGTTGGGCTTTAATGGCTACACCTTC
TRBJ2-7 NA TRBV28 TRBD2 CASSPRLAGSYEQYF TGTGCCAGCAGTCCACGACTAGCGGGAAGCTACGAGCAGTACTTC
TRBJ1-2 NA TRBV28 NA CASRLRGSNYGYTF TGTGCCAGCAGACTCAGGGGTTCGAACTATGGCTACACCTTC
TRBJ1-1 once TRBV21-1 NA CASSTPRCCEGNTEAFF TGTGCCAGCAGCACCCCAAGGTGTTGTGAGGGAAACACTGAAGCTTTCTTT
TRBJ2-1 NA TRBV20-1 NA CSARQNNEQFF TGCAGTGCTAGACAGAACAATGAGCAGTTCTTC
TRBJ2-2 NA TRBV4-1 TRBD2 CASSHRGGLAYTRELFF TGCGCCAGCAGCCATCGAGGGGGACTAGCGTATACGCGGGAGCTGTTTTTT
TRBJ1-5 NA TRBV30 TRBD1 CAWSAGTGDQPQHF TGTGCCTGGAGCGCCGGGACAGGAGATCAGCCCCAGCATTTT
TRBJ2-5 NA TRBV27 NA CASRRTDQETQYF TGTGCCAGCAGAAGGACAGACCAAGAGACCCAGTACTTC
TRBJ2-7 NA TRBV3-1/TRBV3-2 NA CASSQASYEQYF TGTGCCAGCAGCCAGGCTTCCTACGAGCAGTACTTC
TRBJ1-1 once TRBV11-3 NA CASSPDGITEAFF TGTGCCAGCAGCCCAGACGGGATTACTGAAGCTTTCTTT
TRBJ2-5 NA TRBV30 TRBD2 CASSRGLAGLQETQYF TGTGCCTCGTCCCGGGGGCTAGCGGGACTCCAAGAGACCCAGTACTTC
TRBJ2-5 NA TRBV5-1 TRBD1 CASSRDSQETQYF TGCGCCAGCTCCCGGGACAGTCAAGAGACCCAGTACTTC
TRBJ2-2 NA TRBV5-1 NA CASSPTVLTNTGELFF TGCGCCAGCAGCCCCACAGTGTTGACGAACACCGGGGAGCTGTTTTTT
TRBJ2-1 NA TRBV24-1 TRBD2 CATSDPSGRAYNEQFF TGTGCCACCAGTGACCCTAGCGGGAGGGCCTACAATGAGCAGTTCTTC
TRBJ1-1 NA TRBV10-3 NA CAIQEGMNTEAFF TGTGCCATCCAGGAAGGAATGAACACTGAAGCTTTCTTT
TRBJ1-6 once TRBV5-6 NA CASSKDISPLHF TGTGCCAGCAGCAAGGACATTTCACCCCTCCACTTT
TRBJ2-3 NA TRBV15 NA CATSRDQDTQYF TGTGCCACCAGCAGAGATCAAGATACGCAGTATTTT
TRBJ1-4 NA TRBV4-1 NA CASSQSTGNNEKLFF TGCGCCAGCAGTCAGTCCACAGGGAATAATGAAAAACTGTTTTTT
TRBJ1-4 NA TRBV6-5 NA CASRKRFTGNEKLFF TGTGCCAGCAGAAAAAGGTTCACGGGGAATGAAAAACTGTTTTTT
TRBJ2-1 NA TRBV14 TRBD2 CASSPSWRERGNEQFF TGTGCCAGCAGCCCCAGTTGGCGGGAGAGAGGGAATGAGCAGTTCTTC
TRBJ1-1 NA TRBV9 NA CASSDTDRANTEAFF TGTGCCAGCAGTGACACGGACAGAGCGAACACTGAAGCTTTCTTT
TRBJ2-2 NA TRBV7-3 TRBD2 CASSPLAGGRGGELFF TGTGCCAGCAGCCCACTAGCGGGAGGACGGGGCGGGGAGCTGTTTTTT
TRBJ2-3 NA TRBV18 NA CASSPGGASLDTQYF TGTGCCAGCTCACCGGGGGGGGCGTCATTGGATACGCAGTATTTT
TRBJ2-7 NA TRBV19 TRBD1 CASSPRDRGLYEQYF TGTGCCAGTAGTCCGAGGGACAGGGGGCTATACGAGCAGTACTTC
TRBJ1-2 NA TRBV5-1 TRBD1 CASKEGTGAYTF TGCGCCAGCAAGGAGGGGACAGGGGCCTACACCTTC
TRBJ2-1 NA TRBV7-2 TRBD2 CASSPSGRRYNEQFF TGTGCCAGCAGCCCTAGCGGGAGAAGGTACAATGAGCAGTTCTTC
TRBJ2-5 NA TRBV12-5 TRBD2 CASGLTGSGPRRRGDVIETQYF TGTGCTAGTGGTTTGACGGGTTCGGGTCCCCGCCGCCGGGGGGATGTCATCGAGACCCAGTACTTC
TRBJ1-5 NA TRBV19 TRBD1 CASSPGDRGLYQPQHF TGTGCCAGTAGTCCGGGGGACAGGGGGCTTTACCAGCCCCAGCATTTT
TRBJ2-7 NA TRBV19 NA CASRPRGGYTYEQYF TGTGCCAGTAGACCCCGAGGAGGCTACACCTACGAGCAGTACTTC
TRBJ2-2 NA TRBV30 TRBD1 CAWDSGQGGELFF TGTGCCTGGGACTCGGGACAGGGCGGGGAGCTGTTTTTT
TRBJ2-3 NA TRBV18 NA CASSPRTGDTDTQYF TGTGCCAGCTCACCTAGAACGGGAGACACAGATACGCAGTATTTT
TRBJ1-3 NA TRBV4-1 TRBD1 CASSQGQGVKNTIYF TGCGCCAGCAGCCAAGGACAGGGTGTGAAAAACACCATATATTTT
TRBJ2-5 NA TRBV7-9 NA CASSFGVVETQYF TGTGCCAGCAGCTTCGGGGTCGTTGAGACCCAGTACTTC
TRBJ1-4 NA TRBV29-1 TRBD1 CSAAPAQGVSEKLFF TGCAGCGCCGCCCCGGCCCAGGGGGTTTCTGAAAAACTGTTTTTT
TRBJ2-2 NA TRBV24-1 TRBD1 CATSEPGQGNTGELFF TGTGCCACCAGTGAGCCCGGACAGGGAAACACCGGGGAGCTGTTTTTT
TRBJ2-5 NA TRBV28 TRBD2 CASSPYWEGAGVRETQYF TGTGCCAGCAGTCCCTACTGGGAGGGCGCGGGAGTTCGAGAGACCCAGTACTTC
TRBJ1-1 NA TRBV3-1/TRBV3-2 NA CASSQESGNTEAFF TGTGCCAGCAGCCAAGAATCAGGGAACACTGAAGCTTTCTTT
TRBJ1-1 NA TRBV27 NA CASSLWWGPRNTEAFF TGTGCCAGCAGTTTATGGTGGGGGCCTCGGAACACTGAAGCTTTCTTT
TRBJ2-5 NA TRBV3-1/TRBV3-2 NA CASSQTRQDQETQYF TGTGCCAGCAGCCAAACTCGACAGGACCAAGAGACCCAGTACTTC
TRBJ1-1 NA TRBV28 NA CASSLYGEAFF TGTGCCAGCAGTTTATACGGGGAAGCTTTCTTT
TRBJ1-6 NA TRBV6-2/TRBV6-3 NA CASSLGQSYSPLHF TGTGCCAGCAGTTTGGGCCAGTCGTATTCACCCCTCCACTTT
TRBJ2-2 NA TRBV18 NA CASSPPSGWWTSGELFF TGTGCCAGCTCACCACCGAGTGGGTGGTGGACTTCCGGGGAGCTGTTTTTT
TRBJ1-1 NA TRBV13 NA CASSSEGDEARGAFF TGTGCCAGCAGCTCCGAGGGGGATGAGGCGAGGGGAGCTTTCTTT
TRBJ2-2 NA TRBV27 NA CASGSVGANTGELFF TGTGCCAGCGGATCCGTGGGGGCTAACACCGGGGAGCTGTTTTTT
TRBJ2-1 NA TRBV3-1/TRBV3-2 TRBD1 CASSPWTGEIEQFF TGTGCCAGCAGCCCATGGACAGGGGAGATTGAGCAGTTCTTC
TRBJ2-5 NA TRBV5-4 TRBD2 CASSLGGSTGETQYF TGTGCCAGCAGCTTAGGCGGGAGTACCGGAGAGACCCAGTACTTC
TRBJ2-7 NA TRBV18 TRBD1 CASSPGTGNEQYF TGTGCCAGCTCACCAGGGACAGGGAACGAGCAGTACTTC
TRBJ1-2 NA TRBV2 NA CASSEEGYGYTF TGTGCCAGCAGTGAGGAGGGCTATGGCTACACCTTC
TRBJ2-3 NA TRBV27 NA CASSFGVGLRTDTQYF TGTGCCAGCAGTTTCGGGGTGGGACTTCGGACAGATACGCAGTATTTT
TRBJ2-7 once TRBV6-1 TRBD1 CASSEDRDLYEQYF TGTGCCAGCAGTGAGGACAGGGACCTCTACGAGCAGTACTTC
TRBJ2-5 NA TRBV11-2 NA CASSPPGGGGGGQETQYF TGTGCCAGCAGCCCCCCCGGCGGAGGGGGGGGTGGTCAAGAGACCCAGTACTTC
TRBJ2-2 NA TRBV5-4 TRBD1 CASSSPTRGSYTGELFF TGTGCCAGCAGCTCACCAACCAGGGGGTCCTACACCGGGGAGCTGTTTTTT